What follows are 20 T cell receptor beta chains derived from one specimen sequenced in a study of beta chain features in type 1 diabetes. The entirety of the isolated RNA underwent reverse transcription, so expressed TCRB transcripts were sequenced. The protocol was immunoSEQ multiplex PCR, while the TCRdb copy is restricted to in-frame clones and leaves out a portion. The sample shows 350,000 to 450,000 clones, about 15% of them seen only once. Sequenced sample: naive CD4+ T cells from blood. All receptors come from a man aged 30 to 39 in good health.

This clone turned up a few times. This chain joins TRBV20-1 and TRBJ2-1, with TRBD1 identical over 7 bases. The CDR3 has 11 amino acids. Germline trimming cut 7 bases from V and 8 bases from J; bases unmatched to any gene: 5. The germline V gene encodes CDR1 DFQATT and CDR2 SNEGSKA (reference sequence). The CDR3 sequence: CSGGGRHEQFF. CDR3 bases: TGCAGTGGAGGGGGCCGGCATGAGCAGTTCTTC.

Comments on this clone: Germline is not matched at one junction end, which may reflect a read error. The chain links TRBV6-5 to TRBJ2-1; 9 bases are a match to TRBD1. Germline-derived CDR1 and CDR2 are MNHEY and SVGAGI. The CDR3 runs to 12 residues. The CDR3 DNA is TGTGCCAGCAGTTACTCGGGACAGGGAAAGATCTTC. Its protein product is CASSYSGQGKIF.

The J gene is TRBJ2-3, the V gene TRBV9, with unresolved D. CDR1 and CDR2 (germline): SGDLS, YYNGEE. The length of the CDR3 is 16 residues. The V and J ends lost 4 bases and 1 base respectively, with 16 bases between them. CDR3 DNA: TGTGCCAGCAGCCTCAGAGGATCTTTGGGCACAGATACGCAGTATTTT. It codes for CASSLRGSLGTDTQYF.

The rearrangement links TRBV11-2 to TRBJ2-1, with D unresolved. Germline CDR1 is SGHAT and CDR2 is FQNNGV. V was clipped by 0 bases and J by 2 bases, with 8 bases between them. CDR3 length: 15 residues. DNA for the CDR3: TGTGCCAGCAGCTTAGATGTGTGGACCTACAATGAGCAGTTCTTC. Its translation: CASSLDVWTYNEQFF.

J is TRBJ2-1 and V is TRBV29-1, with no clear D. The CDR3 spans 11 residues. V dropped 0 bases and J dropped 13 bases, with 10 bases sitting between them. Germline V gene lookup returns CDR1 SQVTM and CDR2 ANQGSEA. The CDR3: CSVEDPEAQFF. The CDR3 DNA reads TGCAGCGTTGAAGATCCGGAAGCACAGTTCTTC.

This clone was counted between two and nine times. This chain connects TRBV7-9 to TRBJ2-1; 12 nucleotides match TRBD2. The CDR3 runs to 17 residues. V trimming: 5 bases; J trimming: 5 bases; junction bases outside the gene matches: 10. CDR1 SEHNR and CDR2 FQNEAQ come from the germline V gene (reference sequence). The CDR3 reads CASSNRARLAGDNEQFF. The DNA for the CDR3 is TGTGCCAGCAGCAATAGAGCCCGACTAGCGGGAGACAATGAGCAGTTCTTC.

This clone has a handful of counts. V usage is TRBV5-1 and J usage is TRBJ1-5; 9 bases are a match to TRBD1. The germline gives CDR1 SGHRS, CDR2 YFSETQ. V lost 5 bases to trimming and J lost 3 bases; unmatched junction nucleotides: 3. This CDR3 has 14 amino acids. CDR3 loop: CASSTGGLNQPQHF. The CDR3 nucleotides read TGCGCCAGCAGTACAGGGGGCCTCAATCAGCCCCAGCATTTT. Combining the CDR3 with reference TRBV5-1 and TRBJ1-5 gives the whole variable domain KAGVTQTPRYLIKTRGQQVTLSCSPISGHRSVSWYQQTPGQGLQFLFEYFSETQRNKGNFPGRFSGRQFSNSRSEMNVSTLELGDSALYLCASSTGGLNQPQHFGDGTRLSIL.

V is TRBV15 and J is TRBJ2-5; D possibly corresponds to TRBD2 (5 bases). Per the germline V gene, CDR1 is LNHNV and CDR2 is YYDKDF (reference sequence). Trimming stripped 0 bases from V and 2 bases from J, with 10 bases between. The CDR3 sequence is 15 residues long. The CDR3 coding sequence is TGTGCCACCAGCAGAGATCGGGATATACAAGAGACCCAGTACTTC. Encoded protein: CATSRDRDIQETQYF.

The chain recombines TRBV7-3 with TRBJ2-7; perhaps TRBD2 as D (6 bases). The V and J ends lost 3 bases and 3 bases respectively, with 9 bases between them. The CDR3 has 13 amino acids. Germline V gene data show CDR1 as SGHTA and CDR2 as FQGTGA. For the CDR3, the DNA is TGTGCCAGCAGCTTTAGGGGAGGCTACGAGCAGTACGTC. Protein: CASSFRGGYEQYV.

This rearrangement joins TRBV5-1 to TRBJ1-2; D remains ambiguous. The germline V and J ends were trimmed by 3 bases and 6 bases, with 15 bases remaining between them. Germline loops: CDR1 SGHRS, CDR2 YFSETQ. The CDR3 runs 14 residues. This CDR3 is CASSSSPNSDGYTF. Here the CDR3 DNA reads TGCGCCAGCAGCTCTAGCCCCAACAGTGATGGCTACACCTTC.

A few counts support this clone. The CDR3 spells CASSKIRGVSTDTQYF. The CDR3 DNA follows: TGTGCCAGTAGTAAAATCCGTGGAGTTAGCACAGATACGCAGTATTTT. The chain uses TRBV19 and TRBJ2-3, with no clear D. V was clipped by 4 bases and J by 0 bases, with 14 bases between them. The CDR3 consists of 16 residues. The germline gives CDR1 LNHDA, CDR2 SQIVND (reference sequence). Combining the CDR3 with reference TRBV19 and TRBJ2-3 gives the whole variable domain DGGITQSPKYLFRKEGQNVTLSCEQNLNHDAMYWYRQDPGQGLRLIYYSQIVNDFQKGDIAEGYSVSREKKESFPLTVTSAQKNPTAFYLCASSKIRGVSTDTQYFGPGTRLTVL.

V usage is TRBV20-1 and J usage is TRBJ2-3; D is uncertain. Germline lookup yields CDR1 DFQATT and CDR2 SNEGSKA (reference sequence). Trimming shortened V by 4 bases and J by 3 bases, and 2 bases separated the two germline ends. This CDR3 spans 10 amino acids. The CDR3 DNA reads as TGCAGTGCTATAACAGATACGCAGTATTTT. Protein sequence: CSAITDTQYF.

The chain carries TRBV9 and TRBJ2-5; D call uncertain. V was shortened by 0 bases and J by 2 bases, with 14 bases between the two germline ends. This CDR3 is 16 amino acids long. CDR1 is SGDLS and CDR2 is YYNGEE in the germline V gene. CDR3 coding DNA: TGTGCCAGCAGCGTAGGTCCAGCAGGAAAACAAGAGACCCAGTACTTC. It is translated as CASSVGPAGKQETQYF.

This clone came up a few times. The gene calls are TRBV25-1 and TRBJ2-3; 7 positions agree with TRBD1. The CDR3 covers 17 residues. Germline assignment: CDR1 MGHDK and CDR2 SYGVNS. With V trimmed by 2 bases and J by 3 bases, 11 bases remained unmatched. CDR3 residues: CASSERDSLRVTDTQYF. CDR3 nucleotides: TGTGCCAGCAGTGAACGGGACAGTTTGAGGGTGACAGATACGCAGTATTTT.

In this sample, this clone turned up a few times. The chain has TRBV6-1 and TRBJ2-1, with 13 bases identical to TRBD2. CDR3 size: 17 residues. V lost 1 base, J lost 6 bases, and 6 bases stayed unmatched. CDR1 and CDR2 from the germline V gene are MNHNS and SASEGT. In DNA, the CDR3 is TGTGCCAGCAGTGAAGTTAAACTAGCGGGAGGGGTCAATGAGCAGTTCTTC. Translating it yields CASSEVKLAGGVNEQFF.

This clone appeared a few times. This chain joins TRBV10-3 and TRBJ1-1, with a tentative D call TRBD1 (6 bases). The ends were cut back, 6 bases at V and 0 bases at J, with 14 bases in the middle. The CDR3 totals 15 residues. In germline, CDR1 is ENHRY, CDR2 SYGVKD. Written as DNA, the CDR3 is TGTGCCATCAGCGACCCCGGACAGATGAACACTGAAGCTTTCTTT. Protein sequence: CAISDPGQMNTEAFF.

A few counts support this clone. DNA of the CDR3: TGTGCCAGCAGCGTAGGGGGACTAGCGGGAGCCATGGCAGATACGCAGTATTTT. It specifies CASSVGGLAGAMADTQYF. The chain has TRBV9 and TRBJ2-3, with 14 bases that match TRBD2. V lost 0 bases, J lost 4 bases, and 7 bases stayed unmatched. CDR1 and CDR2 from the germline V gene are SGDLS and YYNGEE. This CDR3 contains 18 residues.

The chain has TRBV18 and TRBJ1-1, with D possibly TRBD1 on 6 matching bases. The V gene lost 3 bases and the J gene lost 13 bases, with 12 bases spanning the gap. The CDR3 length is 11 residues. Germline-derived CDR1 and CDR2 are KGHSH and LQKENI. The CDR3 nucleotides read TGTGCCAGCTCACCGGACAGATCCCGTTTCTTT. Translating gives CASSPDRSRFF.

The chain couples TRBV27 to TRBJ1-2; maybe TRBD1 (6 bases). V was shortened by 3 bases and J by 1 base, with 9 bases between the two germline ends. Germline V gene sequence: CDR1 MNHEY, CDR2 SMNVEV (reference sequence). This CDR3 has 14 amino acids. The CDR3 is CASSFDRFNYGYTF. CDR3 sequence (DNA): TGTGCCAGCAGTTTTGACAGGTTTAACTATGGCTACACCTTC.

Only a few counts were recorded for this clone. CDR3 DNA sequence: TGTGCCGCAGGGGAACACGGGGTGCCCGAGCAGTACGTC. It translates to CAAGEHGVPEQYV. The chain links TRBV10-3 to TRBJ2-7; D is possibly TRBD1 (6 bases). V was clipped by 11 bases and J by 6 bases, with 20 bases between them. The V gene's germline CDR1 is ENHRY and CDR2 SYGVKD. This CDR3 comprises 13 residues.